The 17 T cell receptor beta chains in this list originate from one sample, sequenced in a study of cytomegalovirus exposure and HLA in healthy donors. PCR involved 60 Vbeta and 13 Jbeta primers. The table came from immunoSEQ multiplex PCR; TCRdb's copy has only in-frame clones and leaves some out. This table holds fewer than 250,000 clones, 77% found once. The specimen sequenced was PBMCs. All receptors derive from a woman aged 30 to 39 in good health and CMV-seropositive.

The V call is TRBV15, the J call TRBJ2-2, with TRBD1 matching 10 bases. V shed 3 bases, J shed 3 bases, and the junction held 4 bases outside the gene matches. Germline assignment: CDR1 LNHNV and CDR2 YYDKDF (reference sequence). The CDR3 extends over 16 amino acids. The DNA of the CDR3 is TGTGCCACCAGCAGCCGACAGGGGGCCCACACCGGGGAGCTGTTTTTT. It translates to CATSSRQGAHTGELFF. Combining the CDR3 with reference TRBV15 and TRBJ2-2 gives the whole variable domain DAMVIQNPRYQVTQFGKPVTLSCSQTLNHNVMYWYQQKSSQAPKLLFHYYDKDFNNEADTPDNFQSRRPNTSFCFLDIRSPGLGDTAMYLCATSSRQGAHTGELFFGEGSRLTVL.

The rearrangement links TRBV7-2 to TRBJ1-2; TRBD1 matches at 8 bases. CDR3 length: 14 amino acids. Losses at the gene ends were 4 bases for V and 4 bases for J; bases not matched to a gene: 5. The germline gives CDR1 SGHTA, CDR2 FQGNSA. Here the CDR3 DNA reads TGTGCCAGCAGCTCAGGGGGCTCAAGCTATGGCTACACCTTC. As protein: CASSSGGSSYGYTF.

This chain uses TRBV16 with TRBJ2-7, with a tentative D call TRBD2 (6 bases). Per the germline V gene, CDR1 is KGHSY and CDR2 is FQNENV. The CDR3 spans 15 residues. Trimming took 2 bases from V and 3 from J, leaving 14 bases between them. The CDR3, as DNA: TGTGCCAGCAGCCAAAGGGTCGGGGGACGCTACGAGCAGTACTTC. Translation gives CASSQRVGGRYEQYF.

The rearrangement joins TRBV21-1 to TRBJ2-7; the table's TRBD1 call for D was not verified on the DNA. TRBV21-1 is labeled a pseudogene. The CDR3 extends over 14 amino acids. The CDR3 here is CASSKVEGAYEQYF. In DNA form, the CDR3 reads TGTGCCAGCAGCAAAGTTGAGGGGGCCTACGAGCAGTACTTC.

The chain joins TRBV7-8 to TRBJ2-1; TRBD2 is a possible D gene (6 bases). Trimming removed 1 base from V and 7 bases from J, with 20 bases in between. The CDR3 runs 17 residues. Germline lookup yields CDR1 SGHVS and CDR2 FQNEAQ. CDR3 loop: CASSLVFVWGEQNEQFF. DNA for the CDR3: TGTGCCAGCAGCTTAGTATTCGTTTGGGGGGAACAAAATGAGCAGTTCTTC.

The CDR3 is CASSIYQGGNSPLHF. The CDR3 nucleotides are TGTGCCAGTAGTATATACCAGGGGGGAAATTCACCCCTCCACTTT. This chain uses TRBV19 with TRBJ1-6, with 7 nucleotides matching TRBD1. CDR3 length equals 15 residues. The germline V gene encodes CDR1 LNHDA and CDR2 SQIVND (reference sequence). Trimming removed 2 bases from V and 7 bases from J; junction bases left unmatched: 5.

There are a few counts of this clone. The chain combines TRBV4-2 with TRBJ2-7; 14 bases are a match to TRBD2. Germline loops: CDR1 LGHNA, CDR2 YNFKEQ. CDR3 size: 14 residues. Trimming removed 4 bases from V and 7 bases from J; junction bases left unmatched: 3. The CDR3 sequence: CASSPTSGRGEQYF. In DNA form, the CDR3 reads TGTGCCAGCAGCCCGACTAGCGGGAGGGGGGAGCAGTACTTC.

V and J are TRBV11-3 and TRBJ2-5; D uncertain. This CDR3 spans 15 amino acids. Trimming shortened V by 1 base and J by 4 bases, and 13 bases separated the two germline ends. CDR1 is SGHNT, CDR2 YENEEA, per germline. The CDR3 DNA is TGTGCCAGCAGCTTAGGTTCTATCTCCTCAGAGACCCAGTACTTC. Translation: CASSLGSISSETQYF.

The gene calls are TRBV4-1 and TRBJ2-1, with 8 nucleotides matching TRBD2. The CDR3 is 15 amino acids. Trimming removed 6 bases from V and 6 bases from J; junction bases left unmatched: 10. Germline V CDR1 and CDR2: MGHRA, YSYEKL. CDR3 in amino acids: CASRQLTSASNEQFF. CDR3 in DNA: TGCGCCAGCAGACAGCTGACTAGCGCGTCCAATGAGCAGTTCTTC.

The chain has TRBV4-3 and TRBJ2-3, with D perhaps matching TRBD2 (5 bases). Germline CDR1 reads LGHNA; CDR2 reads YSLEER. The V end was cut by 6 bases, the J end by 2 bases, with 12 bases between. This CDR3 is 14 amino acids long. DNA for the CDR3: TGCGCCAGCAGACGAGCGGATGCCACAGATACGCAGTATTTT. Translated: CASRRADATDTQYF.

The rearrangement uses TRBV15 and TRBJ2-7, with 8 bases fitting TRBD2. The CDR3 totals 14 residues. The V gene end was trimmed by 4 bases and the J gene end by 4 bases; junction bases not matched to a gene: 6. CDR1 LNHNV and CDR2 YYDKDF come from the germline V gene (reference sequence). This CDR3 is CATSKVAGNYEQYF. CDR3 bases: TGTGCCACCAGCAAGGTAGCGGGAAATTACGAGCAGTACTTC.

Here the CDR3 reads CASSDLVSGNTIYF. CDR3 bases: TGTGCCAGCAGTGATTTAGTCTCTGGAAACACCATATATTTT. This chain joins TRBV2 and TRBJ1-3, with D hard to call. The CDR3 contains 14 residues. With 3 bases removed from V and 0 bases from J, the gap between germline ends came to 6 bases. CDR1 is SNHLY, CDR2 FYNNEI, per germline.

The chain links TRBV27 to TRBJ2-7; TRBD1 matches at 7 bases. The germline V gene has CDR1 MNHEY and CDR2 SMNVEV (reference sequence). V shed 0 bases and J 7 bases; nucleotides not matched to a gene: 15. The CDR3 contains 17 residues. Here the CDR3 reads CASSLSPQGLALGEQYF. DNA of the CDR3: TGTGCCAGCAGTTTATCGCCACAGGGGTTAGCGCTGGGAGAGCAGTACTTC.

The chain employs TRBV11-2 and TRBJ1-1; possibly TRBD1 for D (5 bases). The length of the CDR3 is 14 residues. Germline-derived CDR1 and CDR2 are SGHAT and FQNNGV. V was clipped by 4 bases and J by 1 base, with 10 bases between them. CDR3 loop: CASSSDGGNTEAFF. The DNA of the CDR3 is TGTGCCAGCAGCTCGGACGGGGGGAACACTGAAGCTTTCTTT.

The rearrangement links TRBV7-2 to TRBJ1-4; the D is unclear. The germline CDR1 and CDR2 sequences are SGHTA and FQGNSA. Between the trimmed V and J ends, which lost 6 bases and 4 bases, there was a span of 12 bases. This CDR3 has 14 amino acids. The CDR3 sequence: CASSPIRGNEKLFF. CDR3 bases: TGTGCCAGCAGTCCAATACGGGGTAATGAAAAACTGTTTTTT.

V gene TRBV5-6 combines with J gene TRBJ1-6, with TRBD1 identical over 7 bases. Per germline, CDR1 SGHDT and CDR2 YYEEEE. V trimming: 3 bases; J trimming: 10 bases; junction bases outside the gene matches: 7. The CDR3 length is 14 residues. The CDR3 loop is CASSYRGGWSPLHF. In DNA, the CDR3 is TGTGCCAGCAGCTACAGGGGTGGATGGTCACCCCTCCACTTT. The variable domain in full, completed from reference TRBV5-6 and TRBJ1-6, reads DAGVTQSPTHLIKTRGQQVTLRCSPKSGHDTVSWYQQALGQGPQFIFQYYEEEERQRGNFPDRFSGHQFPNYSSELNVNALLLGDSALYLCASSYRGGWSPLHFGNGTRLTVT.

The J gene is TRBJ1-3, the V gene TRBV7-3, with a tentative D call TRBD1 (5 bases). The CDR3 consists of 15 residues. V lost 5 bases to trimming and J lost 2 bases, with 13 bases between them. Germline-derived CDR1 and CDR2 are SGHTA and FQGTGA. The CDR3 DNA is TGTGCCAGCAGCCTTACTGGGGCAACTGGAAACACCATATATTTT. It codes for CASSLTGATGNTIYF. The full variable domain, rest sourced from reference TRBV7-3 and TRBJ1-3, is GAGVSQTPSNKVTEKGKYVELRCDPISGHTALYWYRQSLGQGPEFLIYFQGTGAADDSGLPNDRFFAVRPEGSVSTLKIQRTERGDSAVYLCASSLTGATGNTIYFGEGSWLTVV.